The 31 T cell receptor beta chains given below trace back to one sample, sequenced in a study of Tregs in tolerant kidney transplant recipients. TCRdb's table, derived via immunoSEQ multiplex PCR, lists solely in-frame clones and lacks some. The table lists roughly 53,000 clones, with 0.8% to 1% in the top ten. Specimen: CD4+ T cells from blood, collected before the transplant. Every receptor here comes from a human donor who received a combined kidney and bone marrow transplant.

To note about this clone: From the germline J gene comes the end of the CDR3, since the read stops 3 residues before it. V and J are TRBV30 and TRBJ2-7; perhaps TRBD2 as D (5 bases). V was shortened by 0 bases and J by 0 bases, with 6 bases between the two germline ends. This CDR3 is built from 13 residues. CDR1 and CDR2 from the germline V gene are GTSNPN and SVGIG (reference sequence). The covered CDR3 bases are TGTGCCTGGAGTGTGAGGGTCTCCTACGAG. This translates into CAWSVRVSYE. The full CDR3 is CAWSVRVSYEQYF.

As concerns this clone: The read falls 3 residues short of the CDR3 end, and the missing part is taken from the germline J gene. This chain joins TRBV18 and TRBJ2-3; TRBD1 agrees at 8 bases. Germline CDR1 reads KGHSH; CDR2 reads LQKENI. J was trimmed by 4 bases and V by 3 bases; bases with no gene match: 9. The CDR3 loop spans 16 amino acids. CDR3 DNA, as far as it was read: TGTGCCAGCTCACCTGGGACAGGAGGCTCGGCAGATACG. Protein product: CASSPGTGGSADT. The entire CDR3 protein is CASSPGTGGSADTQYF.

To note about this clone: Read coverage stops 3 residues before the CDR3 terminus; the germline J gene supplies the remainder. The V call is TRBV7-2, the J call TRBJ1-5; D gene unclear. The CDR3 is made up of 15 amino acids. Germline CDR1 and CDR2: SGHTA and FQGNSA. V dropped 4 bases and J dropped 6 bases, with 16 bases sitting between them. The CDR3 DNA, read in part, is TGTGCCAGCAGCTCCGGGGTCTCCAAGGGTCAGCCC. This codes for CASSSGVSKGQP. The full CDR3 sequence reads CASSSGVSKGQPQHF.

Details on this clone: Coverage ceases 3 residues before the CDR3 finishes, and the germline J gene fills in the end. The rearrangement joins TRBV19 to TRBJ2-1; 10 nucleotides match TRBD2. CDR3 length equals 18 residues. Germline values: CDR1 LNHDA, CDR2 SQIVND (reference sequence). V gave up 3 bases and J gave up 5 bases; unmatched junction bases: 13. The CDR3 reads CASSIGSSGGAWDNEQFF. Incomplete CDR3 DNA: TGTGCCAGTAGTATTGGGTCCAGCGGGGGGGCCTGGGACAATGAG. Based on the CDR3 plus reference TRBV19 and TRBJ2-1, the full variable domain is DGGITQSPKYLFRKEGQNVTLSCEQNLNHDAMYWYRQDPGQGLRLIYYSQIVNDFQKGDIAEGYSVSREKKESFPLTVTSAQKNPTAFYLCASSIGSSGGAWDNEQFFGPGTRLTVL.

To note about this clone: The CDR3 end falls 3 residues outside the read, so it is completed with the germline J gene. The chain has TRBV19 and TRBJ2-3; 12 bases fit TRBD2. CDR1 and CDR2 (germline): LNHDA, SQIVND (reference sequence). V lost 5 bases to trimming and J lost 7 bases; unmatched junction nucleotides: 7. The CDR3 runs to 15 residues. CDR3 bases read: TGTGCCAGTAGTTCCGGACTAGCGGGACTTCATACG. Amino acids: CASSSGLAGLHT. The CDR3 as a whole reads CASSSGLAGLHTQYF.

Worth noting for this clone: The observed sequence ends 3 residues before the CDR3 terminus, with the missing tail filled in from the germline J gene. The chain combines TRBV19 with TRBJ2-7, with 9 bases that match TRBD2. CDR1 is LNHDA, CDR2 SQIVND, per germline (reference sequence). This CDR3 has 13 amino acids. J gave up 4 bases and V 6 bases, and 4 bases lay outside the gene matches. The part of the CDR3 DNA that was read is TGTGCCAGTAGAGGGACTAGCTCTTACGAG. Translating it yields CASRGTSSYE. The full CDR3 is CASRGTSSYEQYF.

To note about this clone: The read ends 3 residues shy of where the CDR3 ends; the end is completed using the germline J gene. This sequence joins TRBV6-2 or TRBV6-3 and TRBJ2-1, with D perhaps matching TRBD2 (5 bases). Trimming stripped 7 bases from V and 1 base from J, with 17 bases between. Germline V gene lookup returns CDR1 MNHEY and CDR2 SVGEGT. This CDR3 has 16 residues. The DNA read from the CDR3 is TGTGCCAGCAACAGCGGACGATACCTTTCCTACAATGAG. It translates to CASNSGRYLSYNE. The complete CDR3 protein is CASNSGRYLSYNEQFF.

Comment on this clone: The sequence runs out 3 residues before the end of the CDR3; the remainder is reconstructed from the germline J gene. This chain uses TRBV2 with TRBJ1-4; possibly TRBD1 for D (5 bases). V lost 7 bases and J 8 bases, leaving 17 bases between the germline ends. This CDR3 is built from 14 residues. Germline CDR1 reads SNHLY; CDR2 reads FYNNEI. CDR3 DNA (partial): TGTGCCAGCAAGTTGAGGACGGGGGAAGAAAAA. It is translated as CASKLRTGEEK. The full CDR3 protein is CASKLRTGEEKLFF.

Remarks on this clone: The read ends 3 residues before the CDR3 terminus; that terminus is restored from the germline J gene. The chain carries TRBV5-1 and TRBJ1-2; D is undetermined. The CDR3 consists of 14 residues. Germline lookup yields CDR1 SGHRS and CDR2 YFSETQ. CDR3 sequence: CASSLVAGDDGYTF. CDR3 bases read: TGCGCCAGCAGCTTGGTGGCGGGTGATGACGGC.

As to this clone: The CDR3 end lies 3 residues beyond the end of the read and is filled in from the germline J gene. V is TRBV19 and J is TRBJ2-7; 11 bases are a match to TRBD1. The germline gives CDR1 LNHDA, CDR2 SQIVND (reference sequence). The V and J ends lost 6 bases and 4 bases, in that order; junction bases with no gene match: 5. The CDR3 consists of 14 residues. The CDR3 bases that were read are TGTGCCAGTAGGCTGGGACAGGGGGTTTACGAG. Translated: CASRLGQGVYE. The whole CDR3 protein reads CASRLGQGVYEQYF.

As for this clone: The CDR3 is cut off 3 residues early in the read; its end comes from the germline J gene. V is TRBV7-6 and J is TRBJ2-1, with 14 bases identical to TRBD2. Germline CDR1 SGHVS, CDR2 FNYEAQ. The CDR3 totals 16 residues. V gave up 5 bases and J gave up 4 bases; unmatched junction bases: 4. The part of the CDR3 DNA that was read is TGTGCCAGCAGCGCTAGGACTAGCGGGGGGTACAATGAG. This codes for CASSARTSGGYNE. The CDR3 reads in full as CASSARTSGGYNEQFF.

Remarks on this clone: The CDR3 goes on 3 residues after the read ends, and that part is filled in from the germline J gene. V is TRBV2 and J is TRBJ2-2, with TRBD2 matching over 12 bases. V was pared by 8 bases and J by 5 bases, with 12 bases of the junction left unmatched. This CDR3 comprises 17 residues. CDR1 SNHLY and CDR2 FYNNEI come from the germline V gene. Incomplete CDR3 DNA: TGTGCCAGCCGACGGACTAGCGGGGTTTTGGGTACCGGGGAG. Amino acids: CASRRTSGVLGTGE. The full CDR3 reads CASRRTSGVLGTGELFF.

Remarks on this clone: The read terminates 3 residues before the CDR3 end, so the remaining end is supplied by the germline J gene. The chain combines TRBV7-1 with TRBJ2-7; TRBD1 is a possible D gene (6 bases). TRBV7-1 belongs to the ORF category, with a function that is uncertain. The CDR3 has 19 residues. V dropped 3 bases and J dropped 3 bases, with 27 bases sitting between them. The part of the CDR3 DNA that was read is TGTGCCAGCAGCTCTCAGCCTCCGAAACAGGGTCTACCTATCTACGAG. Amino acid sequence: CASSSQPPKQGLPIYE. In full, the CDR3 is CASSSQPPKQGLPIYEQYF.

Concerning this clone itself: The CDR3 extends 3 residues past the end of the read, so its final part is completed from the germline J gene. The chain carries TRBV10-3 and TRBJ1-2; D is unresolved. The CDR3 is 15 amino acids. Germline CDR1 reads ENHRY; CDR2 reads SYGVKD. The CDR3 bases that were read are TGTGCCATCGGAACGGAAGGTTCTAACCCAGCGGAC. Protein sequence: CAIGTEGSNPAD. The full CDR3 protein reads CAIGTEGSNPADYTF.

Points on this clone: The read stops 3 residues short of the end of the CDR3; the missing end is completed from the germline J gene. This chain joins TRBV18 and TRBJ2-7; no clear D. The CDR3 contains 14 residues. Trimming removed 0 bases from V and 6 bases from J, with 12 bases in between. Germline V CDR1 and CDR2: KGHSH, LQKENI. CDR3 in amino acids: CASSPPLHPGEQYF. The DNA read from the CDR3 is TGTGCCAGCTCACCACCGTTACACCCGGGCGAG. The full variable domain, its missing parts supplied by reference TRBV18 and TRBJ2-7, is NAGVMQNPRHLVRRRGQEARLRCSPMKGHSHVYWYRQLPEEGLKFMVYLQKENIIDESGMPKERFSAEFPKEGPSILRIQQVVRGDSAAYFCASSPPLHPGEQYFGPGTRLTVT.

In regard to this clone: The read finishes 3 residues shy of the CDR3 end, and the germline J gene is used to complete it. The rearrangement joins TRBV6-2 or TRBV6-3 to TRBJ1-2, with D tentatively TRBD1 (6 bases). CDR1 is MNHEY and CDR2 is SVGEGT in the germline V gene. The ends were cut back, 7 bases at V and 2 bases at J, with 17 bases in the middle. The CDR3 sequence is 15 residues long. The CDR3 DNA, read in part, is TGTGCCAGCACTCGAACGGGACAAATCAACTATGGC. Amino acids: CASTRTGQINYG. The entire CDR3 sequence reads CASTRTGQINYGYTF.

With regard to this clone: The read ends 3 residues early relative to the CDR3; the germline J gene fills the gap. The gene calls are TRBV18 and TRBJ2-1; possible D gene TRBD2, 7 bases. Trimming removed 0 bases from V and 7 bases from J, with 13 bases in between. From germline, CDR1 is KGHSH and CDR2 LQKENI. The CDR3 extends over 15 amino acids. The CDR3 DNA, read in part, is TGTGCCAGCTCACCACCGGGGGGGGCTCGGAATGAG. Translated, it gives CASSPPGGARNE. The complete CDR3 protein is CASSPPGGARNEQFF.

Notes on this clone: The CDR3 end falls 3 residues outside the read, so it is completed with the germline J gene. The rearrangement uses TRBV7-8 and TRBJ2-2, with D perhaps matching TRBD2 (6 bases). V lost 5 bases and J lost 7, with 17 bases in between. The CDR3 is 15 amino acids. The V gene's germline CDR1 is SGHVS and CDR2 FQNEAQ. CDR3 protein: CASSRPGLKDGELFF. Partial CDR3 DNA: TGTGCCAGCAGCCGACCGGGACTGAAGGACGGGGAG. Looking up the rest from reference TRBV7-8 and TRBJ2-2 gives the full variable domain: GAGVSQSPRYKVAKRGQDVALRCDPISGHVSLFWYQQALGQGPEFLTYFQNEAQLDKSGLPSDRFFAERPEGSVSTLKIQRTQQEDSAVYLCASSRPGLKDGELFFGEGSRLTVL.

This CDR3 reads CASSGGTGIAYEQYF. Incomplete CDR3 DNA: TGTGCCAGCAGCGGTGGAACAGGGATAGCCTACGAG. The V call is TRBV6-2 or TRBV6-3, the J call TRBJ2-7; a possible D gene is TRBD1 (6 bases). Read data end 3 residues before the CDR3 end; the end is taken from the germline J gene. The germline V gene has CDR1 MNHEY and CDR2 SVGEGT. The CDR3 has 15 amino acids. Trimming shortened V by 6 bases and J by 2 bases, and 17 bases separated the two germline ends.

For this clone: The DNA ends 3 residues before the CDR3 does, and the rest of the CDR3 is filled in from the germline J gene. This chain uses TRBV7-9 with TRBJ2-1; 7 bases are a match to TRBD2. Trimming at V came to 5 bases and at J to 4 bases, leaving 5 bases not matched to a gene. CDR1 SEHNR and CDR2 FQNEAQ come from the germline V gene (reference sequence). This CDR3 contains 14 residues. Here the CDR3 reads CASSPTSPYNEQFF. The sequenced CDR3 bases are TGTGCCAGCAGCCCGACTAGCCCTTACAATGAG.

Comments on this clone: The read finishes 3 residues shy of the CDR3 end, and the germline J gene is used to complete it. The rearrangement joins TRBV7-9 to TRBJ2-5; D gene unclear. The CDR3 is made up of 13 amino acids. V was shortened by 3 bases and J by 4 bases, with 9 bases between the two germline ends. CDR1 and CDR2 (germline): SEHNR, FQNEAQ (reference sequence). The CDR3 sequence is CASSFLIGETQYF. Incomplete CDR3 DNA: TGTGCCAGCAGCTTTCTAATTGGAGAGACC.

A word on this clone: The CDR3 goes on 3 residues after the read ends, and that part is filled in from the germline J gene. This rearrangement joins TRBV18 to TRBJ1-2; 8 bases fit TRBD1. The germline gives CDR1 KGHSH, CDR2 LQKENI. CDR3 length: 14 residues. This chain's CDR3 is CASSPAGQAKTYTF. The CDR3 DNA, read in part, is TGTGCCAGCTCACCCGCGGGACAGGCTAAGACC. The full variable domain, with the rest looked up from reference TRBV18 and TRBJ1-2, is NAGVMQNPRHLVRRRGQEARLRCSPMKGHSHVYWYRQLPEEGLKFMVYLQKENIIDESGMPKERFSAEFPKEGPSILRIQQVVRGDSAAYFCASSPAGQAKTYTFGSGTRLTVV.

The DNA read from the CDR3 is TGTGCCAGCAGCTTAGCCTGGGCGGGAGCCAACGAG. Translation: CASSLAWAGANE. The complete CDR3 protein is CASSLAWAGANEQYF. J is TRBJ2-7 and V is TRBV7-9; 7 bases agree with TRBD2. The read ends 3 residues shy of where the CDR3 ends; the end is completed using the germline J gene. Per germline, CDR1 SEHNR and CDR2 FQNEAQ (reference sequence). The CDR3 consists of 15 residues. The junction had 7 bases not matched to a gene; V was cut back by 0 bases and J by 5 bases.

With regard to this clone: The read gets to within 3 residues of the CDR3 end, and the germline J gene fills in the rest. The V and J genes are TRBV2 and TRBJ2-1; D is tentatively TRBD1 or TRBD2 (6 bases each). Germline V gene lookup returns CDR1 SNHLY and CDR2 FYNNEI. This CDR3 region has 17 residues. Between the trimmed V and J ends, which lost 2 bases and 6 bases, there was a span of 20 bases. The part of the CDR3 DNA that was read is TGTGCCAGCAGTGAAATTAGGCGGGACAAAAACGCCAATGAG. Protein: CASSEIRRDKNANE. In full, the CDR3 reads CASSEIRRDKNANEQFF.

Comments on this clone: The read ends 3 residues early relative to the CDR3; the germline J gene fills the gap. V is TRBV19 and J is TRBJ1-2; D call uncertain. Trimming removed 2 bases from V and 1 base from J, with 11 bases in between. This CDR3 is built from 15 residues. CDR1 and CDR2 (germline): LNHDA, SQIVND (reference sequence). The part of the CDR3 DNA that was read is TGTGCCAGTAGTATATCCCTCGGTGGTAACTATGGC. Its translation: CASSISLGGNYG. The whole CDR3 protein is CASSISLGGNYGYTF. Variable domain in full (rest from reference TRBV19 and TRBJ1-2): DGGITQSPKYLFRKEGQNVTLSCEQNLNHDAMYWYRQDPGQGLRLIYYSQIVNDFQKGDIAEGYSVSREKKESFPLTVTSAQKNPTAFYLCASSISLGGNYGYTFGSGTRLTVV.

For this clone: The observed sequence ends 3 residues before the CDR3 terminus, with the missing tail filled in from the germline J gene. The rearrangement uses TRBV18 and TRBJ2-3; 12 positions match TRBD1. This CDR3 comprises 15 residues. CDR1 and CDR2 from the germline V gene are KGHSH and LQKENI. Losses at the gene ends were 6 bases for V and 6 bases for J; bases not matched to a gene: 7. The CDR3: CASSPGTGGSDTQYF. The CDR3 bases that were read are TGTGCCAGCTCCCCCGGGACAGGGGGCAGTGATACG.

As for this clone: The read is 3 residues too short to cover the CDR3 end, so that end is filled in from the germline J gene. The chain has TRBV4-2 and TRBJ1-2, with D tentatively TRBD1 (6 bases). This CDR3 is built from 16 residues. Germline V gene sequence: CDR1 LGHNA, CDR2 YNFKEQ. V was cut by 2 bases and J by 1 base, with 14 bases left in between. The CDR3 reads CASSQSGGGLNYGYTF. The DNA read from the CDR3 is TGTGCCAGCAGCCAATCGGGGGGGGGCCTTAACTATGGC.

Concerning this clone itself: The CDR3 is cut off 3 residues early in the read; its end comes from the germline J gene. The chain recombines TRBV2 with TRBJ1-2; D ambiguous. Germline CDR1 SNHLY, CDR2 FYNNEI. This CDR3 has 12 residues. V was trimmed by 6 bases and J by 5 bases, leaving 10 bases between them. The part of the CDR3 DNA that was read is TGTGCCAGCAGCCCCCGAAGGTATGGC. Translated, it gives CASSPRRYG. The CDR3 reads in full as CASSPRRYGYTF.

The sequenced part of the CDR3 DNA is TGTGCCAGCAGCTTACCCACCAGTACCTACGAG. This translates into CASSLPTSTYE. In full, the CDR3 reads CASSLPTSTYEQYF. The J gene is TRBJ2-7, the V gene TRBV7-2; no reliable D call. Read coverage stops 3 residues before the CDR3 terminus; the germline J gene supplies the remainder. Germline CDR1 is SGHTA and CDR2 is FQGNSA. V was trimmed by 2 bases and J by 2 bases, leaving 10 bases between them. The CDR3 is made up of 14 amino acids.

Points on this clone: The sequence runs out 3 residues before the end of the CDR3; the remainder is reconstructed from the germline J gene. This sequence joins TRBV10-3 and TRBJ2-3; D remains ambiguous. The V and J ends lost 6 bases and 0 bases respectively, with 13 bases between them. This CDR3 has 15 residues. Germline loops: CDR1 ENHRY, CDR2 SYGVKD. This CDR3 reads CAIRGSPSSTDTQYF. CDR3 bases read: TGTGCCATCAGAGGTAGCCCCTCTAGCACAGATACG.

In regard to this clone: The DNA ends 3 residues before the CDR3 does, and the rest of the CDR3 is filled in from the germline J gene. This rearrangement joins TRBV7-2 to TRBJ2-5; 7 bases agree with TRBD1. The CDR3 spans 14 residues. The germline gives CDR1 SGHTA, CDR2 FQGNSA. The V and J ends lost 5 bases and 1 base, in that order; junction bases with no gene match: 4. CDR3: CASSPGTVQETQYF. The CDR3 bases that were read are TGTGCCAGCAGCCCCGGGACAGTCCAAGAGACC.